A single sample is the source of the 32 T cell receptor beta chains below, sequenced in a study of T cell changes during pregnancy in multiple sclerosis. Assay used: immunoSEQ multiplex PCR; TCRdb lists only in-frame clones, some missing. The sample includes 20,000 to 30,000 clones, about 88% of them seen just once. Sequencing used CD4+ T cells from peripheral blood mononuclear cells, obtained in the first trimester of pregnancy. The receptors stem from a female donor in good health, enrolled as a control in a pregnancy study.

The J gene is TRBJ1-1, the V gene TRBV25-1; a weak D match, TRBD1 (5 bases). The CDR3 totals 15 residues. Germline V gene data show CDR1 as MGHDK and CDR2 as SYGVNS. V gave up 4 bases and J gave up 0 bases, with 12 bases separating them. This chain's CDR3 is CASSALRAMNTEAFF. In nucleotides, the CDR3 is TGTGCCAGCAGTGCCCTCAGGGCGATGAACACTGAAGCTTTCTTT.

Turning to this clone: The junction departs from germline at one end; a sequencing error may be responsible. This chain connects TRBV4-2 to TRBJ2-6; D uncertain. The CDR3 extends over 17 amino acids. CDR1 is LGHNA and CDR2 is YNFKEQ in the germline V gene. CDR3 coding DNA: TGTGCCAGCAGCCAAGACCTTTCTGTCTCTAGGGCCAACGTCCTGACTTTC. Translation: CASSQDLSVSRANVLTF.

This chain joins TRBV7-2 and TRBJ2-3; D uncertain. Per the germline V gene, CDR1 is SGHTA and CDR2 is FQGNSA. The V end was cut by 4 bases, the J end by 3 bases, with 2 bases between. The CDR3 spans 11 residues. The CDR3 DNA reads as TGTGCCAGCAGCTCAACAGATACGCAGTATTTT. It is translated as CASSSTDTQYF.

The chain is built from TRBV4-2 and TRBJ1-2; D remains unclear. There are 13 residues in the CDR3. The germline gives CDR1 LGHNA, CDR2 YNFKEQ. Trimming pared 0 bases from V and 8 bases from J, leaving 10 bases between. This CDR3 is CASSQDRDGGYTF. CDR3 sequence (DNA): TGTGCCAGCAGCCAAGATCGGGATGGGGGCTACACCTTC.

In its sample, this clone was seen once. This chain connects TRBV16 to TRBJ1-1; D is undetermined. Germline V CDR1 and CDR2: KGHSY, FQNENV. With 0 bases removed from V and 1 base from J, the gap between germline ends came to 6 bases. CDR3 length: 14 amino acids. The CDR3 DNA reads as TGTGCCAGCAGCCAATCTCAATGGAACACTGAAGCTTTCTTT. It is translated as CASSQSQWNTEAFF. The entire variable domain, with the rest obtained from reference TRBV16 and TRBJ1-1, is as follows: GEEVAQTPKHLVRGEGQKAKLYCAPIKGHSYVFWYQQVLKNEFKFLISFQNENVFDETGMPKERFSAKCLPNSPCSLEIQATKLEDSAVYFCASSQSQWNTEAFFGQGTRLTVV.

The rearrangement uses TRBV6-5 and TRBJ2-1, with TRBD1 matching over 11 bases. After removal of 6 bases from V and 4 bases from J, the junction contained 5 bases not matched to a gene. Germline CDR1 reads MNHEY; CDR2 reads SVGAGI. This CDR3 region has 15 residues. Here the CDR3 DNA reads TGTGCCAGCAGGAGGGGACAGGGGGTATACAATGAGCAGTTCTTC. It encodes CASRRGQGVYNEQFF.

This clone has just one count. J is TRBJ1-2 and V is TRBV5-4, with 11 positions matching TRBD1. V lost 0 bases, J lost 4 bases, and 5 bases stayed unmatched. Germline-derived CDR1 and CDR2 are SGHNT and YYREEE (reference sequence). This CDR3 comprises 16 residues. The CDR3 DNA reads TGTGCCAGCAGCTTGGTCTGGGACAGGGGGAGCTATGGCTACACCTTC. Protein sequence: CASSLVWDRGSYGYTF. The full variable domain, completed using reference TRBV5-4 and TRBJ1-2, is ETGVTQSPTHLIKTRGQQVTLRCSSQSGHNTVSWYQQALGQGPQFIFQYYREEENGRGNFPPRFSGLQFPNYSSELNVNALELDDSALYLCASSLVWDRGSYGYTFGSGTRLTVV.

Concerning this clone: Other DNA sequences in the sample encode the same CDR3. V gene TRBV2 combines with J gene TRBJ1-2; no reliable D call. This CDR3 is 12 amino acids long. Germline V gene sequence: CDR1 SNHLY, CDR2 FYNNEI. Trimming left V 6 bases short and J 8 bases short, with 13 bases between. The chain's CDR3 is CASSLHGVGYTF. CDR3 nucleotides: TGTGCCAGCAGCCTCCACGGGGTCGGCTACACCTTC.

The CDR3 DNA reads as TGTGCCAGCAGTGGGCACCAGAACACTGAAGCTTTCTTT. It encodes CASSGHQNTEAFF. The rearrangement uses TRBV2 and TRBJ1-1, with no clear D. Trimming stripped 4 bases from V and 1 base from J, with 7 bases between. Germline lookup yields CDR1 SNHLY and CDR2 FYNNEI. The CDR3 sequence is 13 residues long.

V is TRBV29-1 and J is TRBJ2-6; unclear D gene. V gave up 4 bases and J gave up 2 bases, with 6 bases separating them. Germline CDR1 SQVTM, CDR2 ANQGSEA. There are 13 residues in the CDR3. CDR3 coding DNA: TGCAGCGTTGCGGGTGCTGGGGCCAACGTCCTGACTTTC. Its translation is CSVAGAGANVLTF.

This sequence joins TRBV6-1 and TRBJ2-1, with D tentatively TRBD2 (6 bases). Germline V CDR1 and CDR2: MNHNS, SASEGT. Trimming took off 4 bases at V and 6 bases at J, with 13 bases between the two ends. The CDR3 length is 14 residues. The CDR3 DNA follows: TGTGCCAGCAGTGTGAGGGCGGGGCCCAATGAGCAGTTCTTC. It yields the protein CASSVRAGPNEQFF.

The chain carries TRBV7-3 and TRBJ2-3, with D possibly TRBD2 on 6 matching bases. V lost 5 bases and J 7 bases, leaving 19 bases between the germline ends. CDR1 is SGHTA, CDR2 FQGTGA, per germline. This CDR3 contains 15 residues. CDR3 nucleotides: TGTGCCAGCAGCGCAATACCCGGCCGGGGGAATACGCAGTATTTT. Residues: CASSAIPGRGNTQYF.

The chain employs TRBV7-3 and TRBJ2-1, with a tentative D call TRBD1 (6 bases). This CDR3 region has 15 residues. Germline loops: CDR1 SGHTA, CDR2 FQGTGA. The V gene lost 2 bases and the J gene lost 6 bases, with 14 bases spanning the gap. CDR3 sequence reads: CASSLGGGGLNEQFF. DNA of the CDR3: TGTGCCAGCAGCTTAGGAGGTGGGGGCCTCAATGAGCAGTTCTTC. Looking up the rest from reference TRBV7-3 and TRBJ2-1 gives the full variable domain: GAGVSQTPSNKVTEKGKYVELRCDPISGHTALYWYRQSLGQGPEFLIYFQGTGAADDSGLPNDRFFAVRPEGSVSTLKIQRTERGDSAVYLCASSLGGGGLNEQFFGPGTRLTVL.

The rearrangement links TRBV18 to TRBJ2-3, with 7 bases fitting TRBD1. The ends lost 3 bases at V and 0 bases at J; junction bases unmatched: 6. CDR1 and CDR2 (germline): KGHSH, LQKENI. The CDR3 runs to 16 residues. CDR3 in amino acids: CASSPKTGASTDTQYF. In nucleotides, the CDR3 is TGTGCCAGCTCACCTAAAACAGGGGCTAGCACAGATACGCAGTATTTT.

The chain's CDR3 is CASTPQGANTGELFF. CDR3 bases: TGTGCCAGCACTCCACAGGGGGCGAACACCGGGGAGCTGTTTTTT. V usage is TRBV25-1 and J usage is TRBJ2-2; the match to TRBD1 covers 8 bases. V trimming: 7 bases; J trimming: 0 bases; junction bases outside the gene matches: 4. In germline, CDR1 is MGHDK, CDR2 SYGVNS. The CDR3 is 15 amino acids.

This clone was detected once. The chain is built from TRBV29-1 and TRBJ1-2; TRBD1 matches at 9 bases. This CDR3 spans 13 amino acids. After removal of 3 bases from V and 7 bases from J, the junction contained 6 bases not matched to a gene. Germline CDR1 SQVTM, CDR2 ANQGSEA. The CDR3 nucleotides read TGCAGCGTTGACCGACAGGGGGAAGGTGGCTACACCTTC. Encoded protein: CSVDRQGEGGYTF.

The rearrangement links TRBV5-4 to TRBJ2-7; maybe TRBD2 (5 bases). Per the germline V gene, CDR1 is SGHNT and CDR2 is YYREEE (reference sequence). There are 17 residues in the CDR3. V was cut by 1 base and J by 2 bases, with 19 bases left in between. The CDR3 loop is CASSLNLGEKGPYEQYF. CDR3 DNA sequence: TGTGCCAGCAGCTTGAATCTCGGGGAGAAGGGCCCCTACGAGCAGTACTTC.

The chain carries TRBV5-1 and TRBJ1-1, with D possibly matching TRBD1 (6 bases). V lost 4 bases, J lost 3 bases, and 13 bases lay in between. This CDR3 contains 14 residues. The germline gives CDR1 SGHRS, CDR2 YFSETQ. DNA of the CDR3: TGCGCCAGCAGCGAACACAGGGTTGACACTGAAGCTTTCTTT. Translated: CASSEHRVDTEAFF. Based on the CDR3 plus reference TRBV5-1 and TRBJ1-1, the full variable domain is KAGVTQTPRYLIKTRGQQVTLSCSPISGHRSVSWYQQTPGQGLQFLFEYFSETQRNKGNFPGRFSGRQFSNSRSEMNVSTLELGDSALYLCASSEHRVDTEAFFGQGTRLTVV.

V gene TRBV5-1 combines with J gene TRBJ2-2; D unresolved. This CDR3 is 15 amino acids long. Trimming took off 0 bases at V and 2 bases at J, with 8 bases between the two ends. Germline V gene sequence: CDR1 SGHRS, CDR2 YFSETQ. The CDR3 DNA is TGCGCCAGCAGCTTGGGCTACCCAAACACCGGGGAGCTGTTTTTT. Protein: CASSLGYPNTGELFF.

This clone came up a few times. The chain employs TRBV5-1 and TRBJ2-1, with TRBD1 as a possible D gene (6 bases). CDR1 SGHRS and CDR2 YFSETQ come from the germline V gene. This CDR3 contains 15 residues. The V gene lost 4 bases and the J gene lost 2 bases, with 13 bases spanning the gap. CDR3 residues: CASSVGRGTYNEQFF. The CDR3 DNA follows: TGCGCCAGCAGCGTCGGTAGGGGGACCTACAATGAGCAGTTCTTC.

The J gene is TRBJ1-3, the V gene TRBV19; perhaps TRBD1 as D (5 bases). The CDR3 loop spans 15 amino acids. The V gene lost 5 bases and the J gene lost 0 bases, with 11 bases spanning the gap. Germline assignment: CDR1 LNHDA and CDR2 SQIVND (reference sequence). DNA for the CDR3: TGTGCCAGTAGTCGTCAGACAGACTCTGGAAACACCATATATTTT. Its protein is CASSRQTDSGNTIYF.

The chain joins TRBV28 to TRBJ2-7, with D maybe TRBD2 (5 bases). This CDR3 comprises 13 residues. Germline lookup yields CDR1 MDHEN and CDR2 SYDVKM. The ends were cut back, 2 bases at V and 7 bases at J, with 12 bases in the middle. CDR3 DNA sequence: TGTGCCAGCAGTTTACTTCAGGACTTAGAGCAGTACTTC. Its translation: CASSLLQDLEQYF.

This clone was observed a handful of times. The chain carries TRBV7-2 and TRBJ1-4; D call uncertain. With 1 base removed from V and 7 bases from J, the gap between germline ends came to 10 bases. The V gene's germline CDR1 is SGHTA and CDR2 FQGNSA. The CDR3 contains 14 residues. This chain's CDR3 is CASSLVVPPEKLFF. CDR3 bases: TGTGCCAGCAGCTTAGTAGTTCCCCCTGAAAAACTGTTTTTT.

The chain joins TRBV2 to TRBJ1-5; TRBD1 aligns across 9 bases. The ends lost 3 bases at V and 1 base at J; junction bases unmatched: 7. CDR1 and CDR2 from the germline V gene are SNHLY and FYNNEI. The CDR3 is made up of 17 amino acids. The CDR3 loop is CASSDRQGDLSNQPQHF. DNA of the CDR3: TGTGCCAGCAGTGACCGACAGGGGGACCTAAGCAATCAGCCCCAGCATTTT.

The chain has TRBV6-5 and TRBJ1-3; D unclear. CDR1 and CDR2 (germline): MNHEY, SVGAGI. V lost 4 bases and J lost 2, with 15 bases in between. The CDR3 totals 16 residues. CDR3 sequence reads: CASSFLRGRPGNTIYF. The CDR3 region has the DNA TGTGCCAGCAGTTTTCTTCGGGGAAGACCTGGAAACACCATATATTTT.

V gene TRBV4-1 combines with J gene TRBJ2-5; 10 bases fit TRBD2. V lost 2 bases and J lost 2; bases outside the gene matches: 5. Germline values: CDR1 MGHRA, CDR2 YSYEKL. The CDR3 has 16 amino acids. CDR3 amino acids: CASSQPGLAKQETQYF. The DNA for the CDR3 is TGCGCCAGCAGCCAACCGGGACTAGCGAAACAAGAGACCCAGTACTTC.

The sample holds one count of this clone. The chain employs TRBV11-2 and TRBJ2-3; tentatively, D is TRBD1 (5 bases). Germline V lookup: CDR1 SGHAT, CDR2 FQNNGV. This CDR3 is 19 amino acids long. V was pared by 0 bases and J by 2 bases, with 21 bases between. CDR3 protein: CASSLDQFARVLPTDTQYF. The CDR3 region has the DNA TGTGCCAGCAGCTTAGATCAATTCGCCAGGGTATTACCCACAGATACGCAGTATTTT.

The chain couples TRBV27 to TRBJ1-5, with TRBD1 matching 10 bases. V gave up 7 bases and J gave up 6 bases; unmatched junction bases: 15. The germline gives CDR1 MNHEY, CDR2 SMNVEV (reference sequence). This CDR3 has 17 amino acids. Here the CDR3 DNA reads TGTGCCAGCACCGGGACAGGGGACTCGAAAGGGGGTCAGCCCCAGCATTTT. Residues: CASTGTGDSKGGQPQHF.

This chain uses TRBV7-6 with TRBJ2-7, with D perhaps TRBD2 (6 bases). From germline, CDR1 is SGHVS and CDR2 FNYEAQ. V was cut by 4 bases and J by 3 bases, with 19 bases left in between. This CDR3 spans 16 amino acids. Here the CDR3 DNA reads TGTGCCAGCAGCTCGGGAGCGGTTCCGATCGGCTACGAGCAGTACTTC. Its protein is CASSSGAVPIGYEQYF.

V gene TRBV2 combines with J gene TRBJ1-4; D gene ambiguous. The CDR3 length is 15 residues. Trimming stripped 7 bases from V and 8 bases from J, with 20 bases between. The germline gives CDR1 SNHLY, CDR2 FYNNEI. The CDR3 nucleotides read TGTGCCAGCAAGTTCGGGTCCAGTCCGGGGGAAAAACTGTTTTTT. Protein product: CASKFGSSPGEKLFF.

The chain uses TRBV13 and TRBJ2-7; possibly TRBD2 for D (5 bases). Germline V CDR1 and CDR2: PRHDT, FYEKMQ (reference sequence). Between the trimmed V and J ends, which lost 0 bases and 1 base, there was a span of 13 bases. CDR3 length equals 16 residues. The CDR3 protein is CASSLGVRVGSYEQYF. DNA for the CDR3: TGTGCCAGCAGCTTAGGGGTGCGGGTTGGGTCCTACGAGCAGTACTTC.

The rearrangement joins TRBV7-8 to TRBJ2-1; no clear D. Germline V lookup: CDR1 SGHVS, CDR2 FQNEAQ. This CDR3 has 15 residues. V lost 5 bases to trimming and J lost 5 bases, with 16 bases between them. The CDR3 nucleotides read TGTGCCAGCAGCATGACACCAAGAAAAAACAATGAGCAGTTCTTC. This encodes CASSMTPRKNNEQFF.